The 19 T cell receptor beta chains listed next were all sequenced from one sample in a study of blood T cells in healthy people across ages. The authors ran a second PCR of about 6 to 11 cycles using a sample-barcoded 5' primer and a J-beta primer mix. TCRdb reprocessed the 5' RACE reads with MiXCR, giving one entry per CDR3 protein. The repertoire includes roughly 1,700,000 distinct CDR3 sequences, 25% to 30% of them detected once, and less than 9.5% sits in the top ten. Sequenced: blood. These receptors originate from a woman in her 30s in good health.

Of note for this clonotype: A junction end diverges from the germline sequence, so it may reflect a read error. The CDR3 reads CASRRTDMQYF. CDR3 bases: TGTGCCAGCAGACGTACAGATATGCAGTATTTT. This chain connects TRBV6-1 to TRBJ2-3, with D unresolved. Looked up from germline, CDR1 is MNHNS and CDR2 is SASEGT. This CDR3 has 11 amino acids.

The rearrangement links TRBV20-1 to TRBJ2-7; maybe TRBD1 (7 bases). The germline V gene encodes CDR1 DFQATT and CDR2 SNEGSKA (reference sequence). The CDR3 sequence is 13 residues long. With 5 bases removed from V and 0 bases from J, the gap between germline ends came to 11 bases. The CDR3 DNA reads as TGCAGTGCTCCGGGGGACAGCTCCTACGAGCAGTACTTC. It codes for CSAPGDSSYEQYF.

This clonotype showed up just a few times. DNA for the CDR3: TGTGCCAGCAGTTACCAGTACACAGGGGACAATGAGCAGTTCTTC. Amino acids: CASSYQYTGDNEQFF. The genes are TRBV6-5 and TRBJ2-1; 7 bases are shared with TRBD1. This CDR3 region has 15 residues. Germline CDR1 reads MNHEY; CDR2 reads SVGAGI. The V gene end was trimmed by 2 bases and the J gene end by 5 bases; junction bases not matched to a gene: 6.

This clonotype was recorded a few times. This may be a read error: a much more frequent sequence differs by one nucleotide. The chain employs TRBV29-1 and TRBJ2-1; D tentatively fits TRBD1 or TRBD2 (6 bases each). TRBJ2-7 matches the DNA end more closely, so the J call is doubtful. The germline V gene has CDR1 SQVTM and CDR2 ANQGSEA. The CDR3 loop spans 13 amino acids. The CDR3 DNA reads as TGCGGCGGTAAACAGGGAGGTGACCCCGAGCAGTACTTC. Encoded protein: CGGKQGGDPEQYF.

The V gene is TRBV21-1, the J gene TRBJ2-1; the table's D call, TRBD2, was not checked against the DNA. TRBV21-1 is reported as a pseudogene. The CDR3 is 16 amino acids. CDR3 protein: CASSKGLAVSYNEQFF. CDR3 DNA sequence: TGTGCCAGCAGCAAAGGACTAGCGGTCTCCTACAATGAGCAGTTCTTC.

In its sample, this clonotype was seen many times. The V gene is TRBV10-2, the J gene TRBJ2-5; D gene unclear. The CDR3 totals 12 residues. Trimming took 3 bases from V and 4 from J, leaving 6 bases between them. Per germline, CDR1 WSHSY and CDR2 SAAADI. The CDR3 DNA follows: TGCGCCAGCAGTGAACCGAGAGAGACCCAGTACTTC. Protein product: CASSEPRETQYF.

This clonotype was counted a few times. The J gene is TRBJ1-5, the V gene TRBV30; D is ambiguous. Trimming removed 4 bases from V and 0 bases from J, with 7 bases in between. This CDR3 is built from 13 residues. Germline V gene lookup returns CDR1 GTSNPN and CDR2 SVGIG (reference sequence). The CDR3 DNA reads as TGTGCCTGGAATCGGGATAGCAATCAGCCCCAGCATTTT. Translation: CAWNRDSNQPQHF.

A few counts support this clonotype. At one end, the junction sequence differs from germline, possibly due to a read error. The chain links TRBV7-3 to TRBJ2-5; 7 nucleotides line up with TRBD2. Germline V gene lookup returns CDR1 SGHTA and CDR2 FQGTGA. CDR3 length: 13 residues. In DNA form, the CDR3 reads TGTGCCAACAGCTTCGGGGAGGGTGAGACCCAGTACTTC. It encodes CANSFGEGETQYF.

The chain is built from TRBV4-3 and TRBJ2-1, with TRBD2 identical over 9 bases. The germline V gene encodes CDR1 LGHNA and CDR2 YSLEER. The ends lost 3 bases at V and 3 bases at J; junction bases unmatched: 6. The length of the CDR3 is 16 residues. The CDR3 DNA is TGCGCCAGCAGCCATCATCTAGCGGGATACTACAATGAGCAGTTCTTC. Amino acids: CASSHHLAGYYNEQFF.

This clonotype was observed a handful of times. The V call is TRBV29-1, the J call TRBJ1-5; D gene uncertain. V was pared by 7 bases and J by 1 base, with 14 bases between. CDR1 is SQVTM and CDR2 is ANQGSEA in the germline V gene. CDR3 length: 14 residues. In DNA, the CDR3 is TGCAGCGCGGCCGTAGGAGGGAGCAATCAGCCCCAGCATTTT. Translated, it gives CSAAVGGSNQPQHF.

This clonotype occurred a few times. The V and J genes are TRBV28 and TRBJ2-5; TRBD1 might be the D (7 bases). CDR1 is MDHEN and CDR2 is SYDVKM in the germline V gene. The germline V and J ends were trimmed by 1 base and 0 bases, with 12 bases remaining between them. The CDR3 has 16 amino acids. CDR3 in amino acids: CASSLSQGRYQETQYF. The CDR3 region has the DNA TGTGCCAGCAGTTTATCACAGGGGAGGTACCAAGAGACCCAGTACTTC.

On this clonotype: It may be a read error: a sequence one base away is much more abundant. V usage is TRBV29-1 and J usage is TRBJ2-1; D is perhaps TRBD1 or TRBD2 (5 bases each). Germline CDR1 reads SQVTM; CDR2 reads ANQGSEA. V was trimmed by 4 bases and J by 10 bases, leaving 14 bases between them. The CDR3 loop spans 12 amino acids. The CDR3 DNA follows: TGCAGCGTTGTGGGGGATTCCAACGAGCAGTTCTTC. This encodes CSVVGDSNEQFF.

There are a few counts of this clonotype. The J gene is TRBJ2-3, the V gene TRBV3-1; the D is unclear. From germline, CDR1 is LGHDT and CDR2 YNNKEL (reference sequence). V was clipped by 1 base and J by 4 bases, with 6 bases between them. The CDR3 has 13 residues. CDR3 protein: CASSQGPPDTQYF. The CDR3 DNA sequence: TGTGCCAGCAGCCAAGGCCCGCCAGATACGCAGTATTTT.

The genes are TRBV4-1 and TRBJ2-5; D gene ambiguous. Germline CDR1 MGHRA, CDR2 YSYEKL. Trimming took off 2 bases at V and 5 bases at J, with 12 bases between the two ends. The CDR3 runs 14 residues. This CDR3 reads CASSQQKHSETQYF. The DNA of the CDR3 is TGCGCCAGCAGCCAACAAAAGCATTCGGAGACCCAGTACTTC.

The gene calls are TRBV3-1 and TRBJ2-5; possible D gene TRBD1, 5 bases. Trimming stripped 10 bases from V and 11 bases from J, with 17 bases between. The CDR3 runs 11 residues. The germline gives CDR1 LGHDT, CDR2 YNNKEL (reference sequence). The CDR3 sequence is CATLRGSEQYF. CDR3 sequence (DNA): TGTGCCACCCTAAGGGGTTCTGAGCAGTACTTC.

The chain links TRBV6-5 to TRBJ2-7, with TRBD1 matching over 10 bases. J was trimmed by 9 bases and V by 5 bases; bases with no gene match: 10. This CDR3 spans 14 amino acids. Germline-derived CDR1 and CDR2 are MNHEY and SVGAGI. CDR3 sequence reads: CASSTGQGRLGQYF. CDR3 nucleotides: TGTGCCAGCAGTACGGGACAGGGGCGCCTTGGGCAGTACTTC.

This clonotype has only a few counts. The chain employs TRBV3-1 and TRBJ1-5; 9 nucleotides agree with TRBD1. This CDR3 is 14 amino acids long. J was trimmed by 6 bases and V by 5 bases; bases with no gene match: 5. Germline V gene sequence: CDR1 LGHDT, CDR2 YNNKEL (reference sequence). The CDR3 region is CASSNRGHFQPQHF. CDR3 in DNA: TGTGCCAGCAGCAACAGGGGGCATTTTCAGCCCCAGCATTTT.

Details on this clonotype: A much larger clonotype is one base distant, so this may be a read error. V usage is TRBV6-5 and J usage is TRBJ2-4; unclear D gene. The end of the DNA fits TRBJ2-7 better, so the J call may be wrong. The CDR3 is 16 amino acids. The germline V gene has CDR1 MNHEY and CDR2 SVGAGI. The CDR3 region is CASSYSRWLPAYEQYF. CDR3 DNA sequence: TGTGCCAGCAGTTACTCGAGGTGGCTGCCAGCCTACGAGCAGTACTTC.

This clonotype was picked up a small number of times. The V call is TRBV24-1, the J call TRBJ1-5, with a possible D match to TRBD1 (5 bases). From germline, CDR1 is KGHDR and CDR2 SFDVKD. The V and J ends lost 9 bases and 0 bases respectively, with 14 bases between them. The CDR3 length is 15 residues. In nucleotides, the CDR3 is TGTGCCACCCGAACAGGAGAGCATAGCAATCAGCCCCAGCATTTT. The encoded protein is CATRTGEHSNQPQHF.